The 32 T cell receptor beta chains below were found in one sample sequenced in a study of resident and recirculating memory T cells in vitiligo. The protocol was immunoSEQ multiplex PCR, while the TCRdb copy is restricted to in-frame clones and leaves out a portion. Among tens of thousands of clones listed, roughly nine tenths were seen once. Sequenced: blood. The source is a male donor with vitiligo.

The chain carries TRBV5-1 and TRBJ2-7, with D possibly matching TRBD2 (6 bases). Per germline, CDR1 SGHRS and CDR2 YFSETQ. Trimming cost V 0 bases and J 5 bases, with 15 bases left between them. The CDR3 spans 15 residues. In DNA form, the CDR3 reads TGCGCCAGCAGCTTGGCGGCTGGGGGGATCGACGAGCAGTACTTC. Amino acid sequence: CASSLAAGGIDEQYF.

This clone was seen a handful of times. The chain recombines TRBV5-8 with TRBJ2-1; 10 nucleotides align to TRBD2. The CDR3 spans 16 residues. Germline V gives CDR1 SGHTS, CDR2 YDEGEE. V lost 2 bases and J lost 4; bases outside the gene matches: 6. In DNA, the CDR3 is TGTGCCAGCAGCTTCCCTATTAGCGGGGGGTACAATGAGCAGTTCTTC. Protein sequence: CASSFPISGGYNEQFF.

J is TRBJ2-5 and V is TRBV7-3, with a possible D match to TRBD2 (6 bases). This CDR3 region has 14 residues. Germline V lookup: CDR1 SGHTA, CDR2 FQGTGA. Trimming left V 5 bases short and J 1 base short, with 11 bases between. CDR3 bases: TGTGCCAGCAGCCAACCGGGACTCCAAGAGACCCAGTACTTC. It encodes CASSQPGLQETQYF.

CDR3 sequence: CASSPGSGYTF. DNA of the CDR3: TGTGCCAGCAGCCCCGGTTCTGGCTACACCTTC. The V call is TRBV6-6, the J call TRBJ1-2; D unclear. The CDR3 is made up of 11 amino acids. The V end lost 6 bases, the J end lost 7 bases, and 9 bases lay between the germline ends. Per the germline V gene, CDR1 is MNHNY and CDR2 is SVGAGI (reference sequence).

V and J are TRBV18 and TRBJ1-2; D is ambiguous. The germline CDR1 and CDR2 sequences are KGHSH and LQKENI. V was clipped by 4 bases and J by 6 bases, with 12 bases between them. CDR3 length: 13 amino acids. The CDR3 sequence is CASSQEGSHGYTF. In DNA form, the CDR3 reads TGTGCCAGCTCACAAGAGGGTAGCCATGGCTACACCTTC.

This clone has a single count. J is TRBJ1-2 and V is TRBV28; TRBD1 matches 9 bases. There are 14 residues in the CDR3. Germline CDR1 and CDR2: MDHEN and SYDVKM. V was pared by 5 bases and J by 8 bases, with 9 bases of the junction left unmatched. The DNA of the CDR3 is TGTGCCAGCAGTGCCCACAGGGGGCTCTTCGGCTACACCTTC. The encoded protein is CASSAHRGLFGYTF.

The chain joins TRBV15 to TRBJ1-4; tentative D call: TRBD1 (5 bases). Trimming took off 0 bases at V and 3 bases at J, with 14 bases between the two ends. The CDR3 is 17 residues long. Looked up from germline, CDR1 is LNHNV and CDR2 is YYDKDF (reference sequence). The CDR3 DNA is TGTGCCACCAGCAGAGATTGGGGACTCCTGGCTAATGAAAAACTGTTTTTT. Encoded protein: CATSRDWGLLANEKLFF.

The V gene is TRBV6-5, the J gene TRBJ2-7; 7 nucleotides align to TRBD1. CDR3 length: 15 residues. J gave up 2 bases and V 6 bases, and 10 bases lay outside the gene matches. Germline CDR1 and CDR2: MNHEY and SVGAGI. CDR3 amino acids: CASRYGQASPYEQYF. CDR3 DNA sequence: TGTGCCAGCAGATACGGACAGGCTTCCCCCTACGAGCAGTACTTC.

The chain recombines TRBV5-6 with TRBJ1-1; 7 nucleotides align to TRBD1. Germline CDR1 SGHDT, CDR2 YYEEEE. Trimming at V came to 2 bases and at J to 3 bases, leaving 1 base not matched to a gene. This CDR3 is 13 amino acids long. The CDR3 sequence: CASSFTGDTEAFF. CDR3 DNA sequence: TGTGCCAGCAGCTTCACAGGGGACACTGAAGCTTTCTTT.

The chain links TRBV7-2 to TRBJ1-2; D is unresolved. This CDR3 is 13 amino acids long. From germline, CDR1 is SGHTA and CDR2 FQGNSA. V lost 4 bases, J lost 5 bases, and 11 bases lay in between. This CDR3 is CASSSTRIYGYTF. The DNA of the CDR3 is TGTGCCAGCAGCTCCACCAGAATATATGGCTACACCTTC.

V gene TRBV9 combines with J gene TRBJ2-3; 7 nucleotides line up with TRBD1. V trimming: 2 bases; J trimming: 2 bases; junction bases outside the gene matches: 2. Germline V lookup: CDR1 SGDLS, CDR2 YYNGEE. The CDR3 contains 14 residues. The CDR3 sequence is CASSVDRATDTQYF. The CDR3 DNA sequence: TGTGCCAGCAGCGTTGACAGGGCCACAGATACGCAGTATTTT.

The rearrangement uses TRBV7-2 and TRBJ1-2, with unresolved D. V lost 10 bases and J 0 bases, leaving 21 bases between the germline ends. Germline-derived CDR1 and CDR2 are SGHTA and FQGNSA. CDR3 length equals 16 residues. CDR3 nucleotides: TGTGCCATCATAGTGGAGGGAGCCCTAGCTAACTATGGCTACACCTTC. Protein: CAIIVEGALANYGYTF.

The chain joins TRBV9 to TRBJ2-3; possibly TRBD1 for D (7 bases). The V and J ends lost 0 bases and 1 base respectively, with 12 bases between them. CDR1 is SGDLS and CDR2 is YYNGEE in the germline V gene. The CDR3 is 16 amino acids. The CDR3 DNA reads TGTGCCAGCAGCGTAGCAGCAGGGGGGCGCACAGATACGCAGTATTTT. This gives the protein CASSVAAGGRTDTQYF.

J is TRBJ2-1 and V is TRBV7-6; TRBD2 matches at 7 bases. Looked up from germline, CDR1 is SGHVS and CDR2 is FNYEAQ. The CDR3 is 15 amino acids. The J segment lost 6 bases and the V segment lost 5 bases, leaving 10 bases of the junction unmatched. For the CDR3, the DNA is TGTGCCAGCAGCCTACAGCGGGGTGCAATCAATGAGCAGTTCTTC. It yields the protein CASSLQRGAINEQFF.

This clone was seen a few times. The CDR3 DNA sequence: TGCGCCAGCAGCCTCTGGACTAGCGGGGGAGAGAACACCGGGGAGCTGTTTTTT. Its translation is CASSLWTSGGENTGELFF. V usage is TRBV4-3 and J usage is TRBJ2-2; 13 bases are a match to TRBD2. Germline CDR1 and CDR2: LGHNA and YSLEER. CDR3 length: 18 amino acids. The junction had 6 bases not matched to a gene; V was cut back by 4 bases and J by 1 base.

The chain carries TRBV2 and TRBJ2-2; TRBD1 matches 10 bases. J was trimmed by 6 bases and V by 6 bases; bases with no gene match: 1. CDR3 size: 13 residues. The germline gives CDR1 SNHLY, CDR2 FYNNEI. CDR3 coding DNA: TGTGCCAGCAGGACAGGGGGCGCCGGGGAGCTGTTTTTT. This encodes CASRTGGAGELFF.

The CDR3 reads CASRSSRSDGYTF. CDR3 nucleotide sequence: TGTGCCAGCAGATCCAGCAGGTCGGATGGCTACACCTTC. The V and J genes are TRBV2 and TRBJ1-2; no firm D call. The ends were cut back, 6 bases at V and 6 bases at J, with 14 bases in the middle. Germline-derived CDR1 and CDR2 are SNHLY and FYNNEI. This CDR3 region has 13 residues.

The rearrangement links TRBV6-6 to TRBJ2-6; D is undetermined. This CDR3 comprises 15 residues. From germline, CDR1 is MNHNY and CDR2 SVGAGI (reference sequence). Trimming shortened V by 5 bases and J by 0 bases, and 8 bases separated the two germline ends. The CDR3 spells CASSPRFSGANVLTF. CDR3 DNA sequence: TGTGCCAGCAGTCCACGGTTCTCTGGGGCCAACGTCCTGACTTTC.

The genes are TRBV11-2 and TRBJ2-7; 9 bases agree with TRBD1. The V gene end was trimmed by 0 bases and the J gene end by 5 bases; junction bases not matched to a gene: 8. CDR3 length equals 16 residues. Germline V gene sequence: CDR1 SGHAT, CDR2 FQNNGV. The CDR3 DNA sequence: TGTGCCAGCAGCTTAGAGTGGGACAGGGAGTCTGACGAGCAGTACTTC. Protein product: CASSLEWDRESDEQYF. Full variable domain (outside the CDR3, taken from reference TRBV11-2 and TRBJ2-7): EAGVAQSPRYKIIEKRQSVAFWCNPISGHATLYWYQQILGQGPKLLIQFQNNGVVDDSQLPKDRFSAERLKGVDSTLKIQPAKLEDSAVYLCASSLEWDRESDEQYFGPGTRLTVT.

The CDR3 reads CSVSDRGLFGYTF. Written as DNA, the CDR3 is TGCAGCGTTTCGGACAGGGGGCTCTTCGGCTACACCTTC. The V call is TRBV29-1, the J call TRBJ1-2; 11 positions match TRBD1. Germline V gene data show CDR1 as SQVTM and CDR2 as ANQGSEA. V dropped 5 bases and J dropped 8; count of bases not matched to a gene: 7. The CDR3 has 13 amino acids. Drawing the rest from reference TRBV29-1 and TRBJ1-2, the complete variable domain is SAVISQKPSRDICQRGTSLTIQCQVDSQVTMMFWYRQQPGQSLTLIATANQGSEATYESGFVIDKFPISRPNLTFSTLTVSNMSPEDSSIYLCSVSDRGLFGYTFGSGTRLTVV.

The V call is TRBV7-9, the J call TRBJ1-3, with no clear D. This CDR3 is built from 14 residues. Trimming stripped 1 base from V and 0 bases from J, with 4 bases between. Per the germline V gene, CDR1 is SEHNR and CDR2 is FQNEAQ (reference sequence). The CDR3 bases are TGTGCCAGCAGCTTAGAATACTCTGGAAACACCATATATTTT. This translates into CASSLEYSGNTIYF. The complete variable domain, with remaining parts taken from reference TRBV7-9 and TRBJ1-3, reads DTGVSQNPRHKITKRGQNVTFRCDPISEHNRLYWYRQTLGQGPEFLTYFQNEAQLEKSRLLSDRFSAERPKGSFSTLEIQRTEQGDSAMYLCASSLEYSGNTIYFGEGSWLTVV.

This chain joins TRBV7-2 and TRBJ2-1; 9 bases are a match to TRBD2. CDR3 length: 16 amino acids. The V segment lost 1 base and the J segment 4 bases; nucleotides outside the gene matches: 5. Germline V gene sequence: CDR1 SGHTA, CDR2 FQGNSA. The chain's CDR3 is CASSLVAGGHYNEQFF. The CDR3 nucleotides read TGTGCCAGCAGCTTAGTGGCGGGGGGGCATTACAATGAGCAGTTCTTC.

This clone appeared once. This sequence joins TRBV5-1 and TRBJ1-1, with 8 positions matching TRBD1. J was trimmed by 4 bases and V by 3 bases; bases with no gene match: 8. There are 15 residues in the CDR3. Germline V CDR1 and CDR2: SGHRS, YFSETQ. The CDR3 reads CASSWGQAPATEAFF. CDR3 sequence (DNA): TGCGCCAGCAGCTGGGGACAGGCTCCGGCCACTGAAGCTTTCTTT.

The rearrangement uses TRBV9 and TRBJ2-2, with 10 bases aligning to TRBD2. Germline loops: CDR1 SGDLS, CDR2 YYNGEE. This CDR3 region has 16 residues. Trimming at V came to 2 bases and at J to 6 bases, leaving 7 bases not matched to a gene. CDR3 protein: CASSVLAGVSAGELFF. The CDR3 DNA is TGTGCCAGCAGCGTGCTAGCGGGGGTTTCCGCCGGGGAGCTGTTTTTT.

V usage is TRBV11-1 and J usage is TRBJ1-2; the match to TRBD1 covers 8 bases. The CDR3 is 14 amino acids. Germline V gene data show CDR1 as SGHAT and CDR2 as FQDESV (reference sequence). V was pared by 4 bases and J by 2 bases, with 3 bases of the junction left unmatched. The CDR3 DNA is TGTGCCAGCAGCTCCGGACAGGGAAACTATGGCTACACCTTC. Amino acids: CASSSGQGNYGYTF.

Here the CDR3 reads CASSEYNFGGQGTGANVLTF. The CDR3 coding sequence is TGTGCCAGCAGTGAATATAATTTTGGAGGACAGGGGACTGGGGCCAACGTCCTGACTTTC. The V and J genes are TRBV6-1 and TRBJ2-6; 9 bases are shared with TRBD1. The CDR3 is 20 residues long. Germline V gene lookup returns CDR1 MNHNS and CDR2 SASEGT. V trimming: 2 bases; J trimming: 2 bases; junction bases outside the gene matches: 13.

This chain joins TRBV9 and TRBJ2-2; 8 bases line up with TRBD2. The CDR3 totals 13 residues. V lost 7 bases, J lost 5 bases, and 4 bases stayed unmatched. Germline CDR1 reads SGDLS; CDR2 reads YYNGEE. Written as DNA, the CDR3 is TGTGCCAGCCCCCGGGGGGGGACCGGGGAGCTGTTTTTT. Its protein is CASPRGGTGELFF.

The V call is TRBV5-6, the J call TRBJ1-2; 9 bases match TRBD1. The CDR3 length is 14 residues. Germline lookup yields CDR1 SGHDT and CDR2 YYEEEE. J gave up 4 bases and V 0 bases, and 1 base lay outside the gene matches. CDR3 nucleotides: TGTGCCAGCAGCTTGGGGGACAGGGTCTATGGCTACACCTTC. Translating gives CASSLGDRVYGYTF. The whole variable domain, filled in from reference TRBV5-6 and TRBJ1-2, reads DAGVTQSPTHLIKTRGQQVTLRCSPKSGHDTVSWYQQALGQGPQFIFQYYEEEERQRGNFPDRFSGHQFPNYSSELNVNALLLGDSALYLCASSLGDRVYGYTFGSGTRLTVV.

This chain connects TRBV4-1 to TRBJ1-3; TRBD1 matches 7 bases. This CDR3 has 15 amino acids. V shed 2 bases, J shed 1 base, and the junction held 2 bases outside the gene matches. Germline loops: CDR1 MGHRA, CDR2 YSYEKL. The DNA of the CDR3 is TGCGCCAGCAGCCAACCGGGACAGTCTGGAAACACCATATATTTT. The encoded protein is CASSQPGQSGNTIYF.

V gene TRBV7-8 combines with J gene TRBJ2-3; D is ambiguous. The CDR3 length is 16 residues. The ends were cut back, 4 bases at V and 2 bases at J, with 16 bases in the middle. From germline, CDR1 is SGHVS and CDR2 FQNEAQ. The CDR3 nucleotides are TGTGCCAGCAGCTCCACAGCTAACTCGAACACAGATACGCAGTATTTT. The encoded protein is CASSSTANSNTDTQYF.

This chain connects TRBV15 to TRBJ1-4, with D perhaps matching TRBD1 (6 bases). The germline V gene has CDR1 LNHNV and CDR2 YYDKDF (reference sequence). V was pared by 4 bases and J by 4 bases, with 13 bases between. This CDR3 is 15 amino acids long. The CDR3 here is CATSTRQAINEKLFF. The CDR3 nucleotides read TGTGCCACCAGCACCCGACAGGCGATTAATGAAAAACTGTTTTTT.

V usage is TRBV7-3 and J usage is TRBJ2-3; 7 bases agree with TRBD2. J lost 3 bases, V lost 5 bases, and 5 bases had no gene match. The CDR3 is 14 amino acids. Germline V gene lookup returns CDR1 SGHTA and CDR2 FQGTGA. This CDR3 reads CASSKSGATDTQYF. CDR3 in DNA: TGTGCCAGCAGCAAAAGCGGGGCAACAGATACGCAGTATTTT.